These T cell receptor beta chains were read from a single sample in a study of blood T cell repertoires in COVID-19. TCRdb keeps only in-frame clones here, not all; method: immunoSEQ multiplex PCR. Of 310,000 or so clones in the sample, 87% are singletons; the top ten hold less than 6%. Sequencing was performed on PBMCs or T cells enriched from blood (not recorded which). These receptors all come from a woman aged 30 to 39 who had recovered from COVID-19. CDR3s include the opening cysteine and the closing phenylalanine or tryptophan. A D gene is named only where the DNA matches it firmly. Not every row has a clone size; where given, it reads once, few, many or a size class.

d_gene: .; v_gene: TRBV11-2; abundance: .; j_gene: TRBJ2-1; CDR3nt: TGTGCCAGCACGGGGGACTTCACTCTTGAGCAGTTCTTC; CDR3aa: CASTGDFTLEQFF
d_gene: .; v_gene: TRBV21-1; abundance: .; j_gene: TRBJ2-2; CDR3nt: TGTGCCAGCAGCTCTCGGACAGGGCCCACGAACACCGGGGAGCTGTTTTTT; CDR3aa: CASSSRTGPTNTGELFF
d_gene: TRBD1; v_gene: TRBV7-3; abundance: .; j_gene: TRBJ2-6; CDR3nt: TGTGCCAGCGGAAAACGGACAGGGGCCTCCTCTGGGGCCAACGTCCTGACTTTC; CDR3aa: CASGKRTGASSGANVLTF
d_gene: TRBD1; v_gene: TRBV5-1; abundance: .; j_gene: TRBJ2-7; CDR3nt: TGCGCCAGCAGCCAGGGACAGGGTGGCGAGCAGTACTTC; CDR3aa: CASSQGQGGEQYF
d_gene: .; v_gene: TRBV5-8; abundance: .; j_gene: TRBJ1-5; CDR3nt: TGTGCCAGCAGCTTTGGGGACACAAATCAGCCCCAGCATTTT; CDR3aa: CASSFGDTNQPQHF
d_gene: TRBD2; v_gene: TRBV5-6; abundance: once; j_gene: TRBJ2-7; CDR3nt: TGTGCCAGCAACAGTCGGTGGCGGGGGACTTCCTACGAGCAGTACTTC; CDR3aa: CASNSRWRGTSYEQYF
d_gene: TRBD1; v_gene: TRBV6-1; abundance: .; j_gene: TRBJ1-1; CDR3nt: TGTGCCAGCAGTGAACAGGGGGACACCTTGGTTGCTTTCTTT; CDR3aa: CASSEQGDTLVAFF
d_gene: .; v_gene: TRBV28; abundance: few; j_gene: TRBJ1-1; CDR3nt: TGTGCCAGCAGTTTATTTGGGGGGGACACTGAAGCTTTCTTT; CDR3aa: CASSLFGGDTEAFF
d_gene: .; v_gene: TRBV4-1; abundance: .; j_gene: TRBJ1-2; CDR3nt: TGCGCCAGCAGCAAAGGAACGGGGGGCAACTATGGCTACACCTTC; CDR3aa: CASSKGTGGNYGYTF
d_gene: .; v_gene: TRBV4-3; abundance: .; j_gene: TRBJ1-6; CDR3nt: TGCGCCAGCAGCCAAGCTTTAACAGTACATAATTCACCCCTCCACTTT; CDR3aa: CASSQALTVHNSPLHF
d_gene: .; v_gene: TRBV6-1; abundance: few; j_gene: TRBJ1-5; CDR3nt: TGTGCCAGCAGTGAGGGCAGGGGTCAGCCCCAGCATTTT; CDR3aa: CASSEGRGQPQHF
d_gene: TRBD1; v_gene: TRBV4-3; abundance: .; j_gene: TRBJ2-7; CDR3nt: TGCGCCAGCAGCCGCCGACAGGGGCAGGGCTACGAGCAGTACTTC; CDR3aa: CASSRRQGQGYEQYF
d_gene: .; v_gene: TRBV19; abundance: .; j_gene: TRBJ2-7; CDR3nt: TGTGCCAGTGGAGCCGGGACATTCGCCTACGAGCAGTACTTC; CDR3aa: CASGAGTFAYEQYF
d_gene: .; v_gene: TRBV30; abundance: .; j_gene: TRBJ1-3; CDR3nt: TGTGCCTGGAGTATGGGAGTCTCTGGAAACACCATATATTTT; CDR3aa: CAWSMGVSGNTIYF
d_gene: .; v_gene: TRBV7-9; abundance: .; j_gene: TRBJ1-2; CDR3nt: TGTGCCAGCAGCACCGACAGAAAGGGCTATGGCTACACCTTC; CDR3aa: CASSTDRKGYGYTF
d_gene: .; v_gene: TRBV5-1; abundance: once; j_gene: TRBJ1-2; CDR3nt: TGCGCCAGCAGCTTGGACAGGTCTAACTATGGCTACACCTTC; CDR3aa: CASSLDRSNYGYTF
d_gene: .; v_gene: TRBV7-8; abundance: .; j_gene: TRBJ1-6; CDR3nt: TGTGCCAGCAGCTTAGTTGTAGCGGGGGGAGTTCTTTCACCCCTCCACTTT; CDR3aa: CASSLVVAGGVLSPLHF
d_gene: TRBD1; v_gene: TRBV4-1; abundance: few; j_gene: TRBJ2-1; CDR3nt: TGCGCCAGCAGCCAAGGGACAGGGGGACGGAACCGTGTGGGGCAGTTCTTC; CDR3aa: CASSQGTGGRNRVGQFF
d_gene: .; v_gene: TRBV10-3; abundance: .; j_gene: TRBJ2-4; CDR3nt: TGTGCCATCAGTGACAGGGGATGGGGAGCCAAAAACATTCAGTACTTC; CDR3aa: CAISDRGWGAKNIQYF
d_gene: .; v_gene: TRBV15; abundance: .; j_gene: TRBJ2-7; CDR3nt: TGTGCCACCAGCAGAGCGGGGGAGCAGTACTTC; CDR3aa: CATSRAGEQYF
d_gene: TRBD1; v_gene: TRBV5-6; abundance: .; j_gene: TRBJ1-2; CDR3nt: TGTGCCAGCAGCTGGGACAGGGAGGCCTATGGCTACACCTTC; CDR3aa: CASSWDREAYGYTF
d_gene: .; v_gene: TRBV30; abundance: once; j_gene: TRBJ1-2; CDR3nt: TGTGCCTGGGAAAGGACTGAGAACTATGGCTACACCTTC; CDR3aa: CAWERTENYGYTF
d_gene: .; v_gene: TRBV14; abundance: .; j_gene: TRBJ2-7; CDR3nt: TGTGCCAGCAGCCAAAATTCCCCGTACGAGCAGTACTTC; CDR3aa: CASSQNSPYEQYF
d_gene: TRBD1; v_gene: TRBV6-6; abundance: .; j_gene: TRBJ1-2; CDR3nt: TGTGCCAGCAGGTCCGGGACAGGGTACTATGGCTACACCTTC; CDR3aa: CASRSGTGYYGYTF
d_gene: .; v_gene: TRBV29-1; abundance: .; j_gene: TRBJ1-2; CDR3nt: TGCAGCGTTGTGGTGGGCGAGTATGGCTACACCTTC; CDR3aa: CSVVVGEYGYTF
d_gene: .; v_gene: TRBV5-5; abundance: .; j_gene: TRBJ1-6; CDR3nt: TGTGCCAGCAGCTTGGGGACCCCCCGGGGTTATAATTCACCCCTCCACTTT; CDR3aa: CASSLGTPRGYNSPLHF
d_gene: TRBD1; v_gene: TRBV2; abundance: .; j_gene: TRBJ1-1; CDR3nt: TGTGCCAGCAGGGGACAGGGTTTGAACACTGAAGCTTTCTTT; CDR3aa: CASRGQGLNTEAFF
d_gene: .; v_gene: TRBV3-1/TRBV3-2; abundance: .; j_gene: TRBJ1-2; CDR3nt: TGTGCCAGCAGCCAAGTGTCCTTAAACTATGGCTACACCTTC; CDR3aa: CASSQVSLNYGYTF
d_gene: .; v_gene: TRBV5-1; abundance: .; j_gene: TRBJ1-5; CDR3nt: TGCGCCAGCAGCTTGGCTCCAGGGCAAGACAATCAGCCCCAGCATTTT; CDR3aa: CASSLAPGQDNQPQHF
d_gene: TRBD1; v_gene: TRBV7-8; abundance: .; j_gene: TRBJ1-5; CDR3nt: TGTGCCAGCAGGCCGGGACAGAGTAATAGCAATCAGCCCCAGCATTTT; CDR3aa: CASRPGQSNSNQPQHF
d_gene: .; v_gene: TRBV18; abundance: .; j_gene: TRBJ1-2; CDR3nt: TGTGCCAGCTCACCATCGACAGTCAGCTATGGCTACACCTTC; CDR3aa: CASSPSTVSYGYTF
d_gene: TRBD1; v_gene: TRBV5-5; abundance: few; j_gene: TRBJ1-2; CDR3nt: TGTGCCAGCAGCGACGAAACAGGGGGGAAATATGGCTACACCTTC; CDR3aa: CASSDETGGKYGYTF
d_gene: TRBD1; v_gene: TRBV10-3; abundance: .; j_gene: TRBJ1-2; CDR3nt: TGTGCCATCAGTAATACCGGGACAGGGACCTTCTCCACCGGGGGAGACACCTTC; CDR3aa: CAISNTGTGTFSTGGDTF
d_gene: TRBD1; v_gene: TRBV12-5; abundance: .; j_gene: TRBJ1-1; CDR3nt: TGTGCTAGCCAATACAGGGGTCGCACTGAAGCTTTCTTT; CDR3aa: CASQYRGRTEAFF
d_gene: TRBD1; v_gene: TRBV30; abundance: .; j_gene: TRBJ2-3; CDR3nt: TGTGCCTGGGGCCAGGGGGCCATCACAGATACGCAGTATTTT; CDR3aa: CAWGQGAITDTQYF
d_gene: TRBD1; v_gene: TRBV9; abundance: .; j_gene: TRBJ1-1; CDR3nt: TGTGCCAGCAGCACCTCTGAAAGGGGGCAAAAAGCTTTCTTT; CDR3aa: CASSTSERGQKAFF
d_gene: .; v_gene: TRBV4-1; abundance: .; j_gene: TRBJ2-3; CDR3nt: TGCGCCAGCAGCCAAGACGGCCAGGGGAGTTCTCCTAGAACGCAGTATTTT; CDR3aa: CASSQDGQGSSPRTQYF
d_gene: .; v_gene: TRBV9; abundance: .; j_gene: TRBJ1-3; CDR3nt: TGTGCCAGCAGCGTAGTTGGCAGCGTTAGCTCTGGAAACACCATATATTTT; CDR3aa: CASSVVGSVSSGNTIYF
d_gene: .; v_gene: TRBV30; abundance: .; j_gene: TRBJ2-1; CDR3nt: TGTGCCTGGAGTGTACTCTACAATGAGCAGTTCTTC; CDR3aa: CAWSVLYNEQFF
d_gene: .; v_gene: TRBV30; abundance: .; j_gene: TRBJ1-3; CDR3nt: TGTGCCTGGCAACCTGGCGGAGGAAACACCATATATTTT; CDR3aa: CAWQPGGGNTIYF